One sample yielded the 19 T cell receptor beta chains listed below, sequenced in a study of T cell responses to AZD1222 COVID-19 vaccine. Clones were sequenced by immunoSEQ multiplex PCR, and TCRdb holds only the in-frame ones, with some missing. The sample lists some 130,000 clones, more than 90% occurring once. The sample here was peripheral blood, taken on day 0 of AZD1222 vaccination. These receptors all stem from an adult in good health.

The chain joins TRBV29-1 to TRBJ2-7; 7 bases map to TRBD1. Germline V gene lookup returns CDR1 SQVTM and CDR2 ANQGSEA. V trimming: 4 bases; J trimming: 2 bases; junction bases outside the gene matches: 5. This CDR3 has 13 amino acids. CDR3 sequence reads: CSVVHRGTYEQYF. CDR3 nucleotides: TGCAGCGTTGTGCACAGGGGTACCTACGAGCAGTACTTC.

The CDR3 nucleotides are TGTGCCAGCAGCTTGGAGCTAGCTGGTACGCAGTATTTT. This encodes CASSLELAGTQYF. The chain is built from TRBV5-4 and TRBJ2-3; perhaps TRBD2 as D (5 bases). The CDR3 is 13 amino acids. V was cut by 0 bases and J by 8 bases, with 10 bases left in between. CDR1 and CDR2 (germline): SGHNT, YYREEE (reference sequence).

This chain connects TRBV6-2 or TRBV6-3 to TRBJ2-3; 10 nucleotides line up with TRBD2. Germline assignment: CDR1 MNHEY and CDR2 SVGEGT. The CDR3 is 16 amino acids. With 2 bases clipped from V and 9 bases from J, the junction kept 11 bases outside the gene matches. In nucleotides, the CDR3 is TGTGCCAGCAGTTACCCTAGCGGGAGCCCCGTGTGGACGCAGTATTTT. This encodes CASSYPSGSPVWTQYF.

The chain joins TRBV6-6 to TRBJ2-2, with D unresolved. Trimming took off 3 bases at V and 0 bases at J, with 8 bases between the two ends. Germline CDR1 MNHNY, CDR2 SVGAGI (reference sequence). The CDR3 has 15 amino acids. The chain's CDR3 is CASSYRKTNTGELFF. The CDR3 DNA reads as TGTGCCAGCAGTTATAGGAAAACGAACACCGGGGAGCTGTTTTTT.

In DNA form, the CDR3 reads TGTGCCAGCTCTGGGAGTGGGCCTCACTACAATGAGCAGTTCTTC. Its translation is CASSGSGPHYNEQFF. The chain links TRBV28 to TRBJ2-1; D is possibly TRBD2 (5 bases). Trimming cost V 8 bases and J 3 bases, with 17 bases left between them. Germline-derived CDR1 and CDR2 are MDHEN and SYDVKM. This CDR3 contains 15 residues.

The rearrangement links TRBV25-1 to TRBJ1-1; D unresolved. Germline V gene lookup returns CDR1 MGHDK and CDR2 SYGVNS. This CDR3 has 14 amino acids. V was trimmed by 6 bases and J by 1 base, leaving 12 bases between them. The CDR3 sequence: CASSRTGGNTEAFF. Written as DNA, the CDR3 is TGTGCCAGCAGCCGGACCGGTGGGAACACTGAAGCTTTCTTT.

The chain is built from TRBV5-5 and TRBJ2-2; no clear D. The CDR3 has 17 residues. V was clipped by 2 bases and J by 0 bases, with 14 bases between them. Germline-derived CDR1 and CDR2 are SGHKS and YYEKEE (reference sequence). The CDR3 loop reads CASSFTAKNANTGELFF. The CDR3 region has the DNA TGTGCCAGCAGCTTCACAGCTAAGAACGCGAACACCGGGGAGCTGTTTTTT.

This clone was seen once. V usage is TRBV9 and J usage is TRBJ1-3; D ambiguous. The CDR3 is 13 amino acids. Germline V CDR1 and CDR2: SGDLS, YYNGEE. Trimming cost V 0 bases and J 7 bases, with 8 bases left between them. The CDR3 protein is CASSVDPANTIYF. For the CDR3, the DNA is TGTGCCAGCAGCGTAGACCCAGCCAACACCATATATTTT.

This clone was detected once. This rearrangement joins TRBV4-3 to TRBJ2-5; no firm D call. V was shortened by 0 bases and J by 4 bases, with 9 bases between the two germline ends. The CDR3 consists of 14 residues. Germline CDR1 LGHNA, CDR2 YSLEER. CDR3: CASSQDFTRETQYF. CDR3 nucleotides: TGCGCCAGCAGCCAAGATTTCACCAGAGAGACCCAGTACTTC.

This clone was observed a few times. The rearrangement uses TRBV2 and TRBJ2-4; either TRBD1 or TRBD2 may fit D (5 bases each). The CDR3 has 14 residues. Deletions cut 4 bases from V and 7 bases from J, with 14 bases between. Germline CDR1 SNHLY, CDR2 FYNNEI. The DNA for the CDR3 is TGTGCCAGCAGTGTGGATCGGGGACGCAACATTCAGTACTTC. Translated: CASSVDRGRNIQYF.

The DNA of the CDR3 is TGTGCCAGTAGGCAGACAGGACCCAATTCACCCCTCCACTTT. Protein product: CASRQTGPNSPLHF. The chain carries TRBV19 and TRBJ1-6; TRBD1 is a possible D gene (6 bases). Trimming removed 6 bases from V and 7 bases from J, with 13 bases in between. CDR3 size: 14 residues. In germline, CDR1 is LNHDA, CDR2 SQIVND (reference sequence).

The CDR3 region is CASSARTASYEQYF. DNA for the CDR3: TGTGCCAGCAGCGCCCGGACGGCCTCCTACGAGCAGTACTTC. The chain joins TRBV21-1 to TRBJ2-7. TRBV21-1 is tagged as a pseudogene. The CDR3 loop spans 14 amino acids.

V and J are TRBV7-3 and TRBJ1-1, with 9 bases aligning to TRBD1. The CDR3 sequence is 16 residues long. Trimming at V came to 6 bases and at J to 3 bases, leaving 11 bases not matched to a gene. In germline, CDR1 is SGHTA, CDR2 FQGTGA. The CDR3 sequence is CASRWDREVSDTEAFF. For the CDR3, the DNA is TGTGCCAGCAGGTGGGACAGGGAGGTTTCGGACACTGAAGCTTTCTTT.

This chain uses TRBV27 with TRBJ2-3, with D uncertain. This CDR3 has 14 amino acids. Trimming stripped 1 base from V and 6 bases from J, with 11 bases between. CDR1 and CDR2 from the germline V gene are MNHEY and SMNVEV (reference sequence). As DNA, the CDR3 is TGTGCCAGCAGTTTATTACTGACTGGGGATACGCAGTATTTT. The encoded protein is CASSLLLTGDTQYF.

This clone has only one observation. V gene TRBV6-5 combines with J gene TRBJ1-1; tentatively, D is TRBD1 (5 bases). CDR3 length: 12 residues. Per the germline V gene, CDR1 is MNHEY and CDR2 is SVGAGI. Trimming took off 6 bases at V and 5 bases at J, with 10 bases between the two ends. CDR3 sequence: CASRTRVTEAFF. In DNA, the CDR3 is TGTGCCAGCAGAACCAGGGTAACTGAAGCTTTCTTT.

In this sample, this clone turned up once. The chain joins TRBV4-3 to TRBJ2-5; D is possibly TRBD2 (6 bases). CDR3 size: 16 residues. With 1 base removed from V and 2 bases from J, the gap between germline ends came to 14 bases. The germline V gene has CDR1 LGHNA and CDR2 YSLEER. The CDR3 here is CASSQALGTVQETQYF. CDR3 bases: TGCGCCAGCAGCCAAGCCCTAGGGACTGTTCAAGAGACCCAGTACTTC.

This chain links TRBV9 with TRBJ1-5; 8 positions match TRBD1. This CDR3 comprises 15 residues. The trim removed 4 bases at V and 4 bases at J, leaving 7 bases unmatched. Germline V CDR1 and CDR2: SGDLS, YYNGEE. In DNA, the CDR3 is TGTGCCAGCAGCCCTCAGGACAGGGCGAATCAGCCCCAGCATTTT. It codes for CASSPQDRANQPQHF.

V gene TRBV5-1 combines with J gene TRBJ2-1; D ambiguous. Germline-derived CDR1 and CDR2 are SGHRS and YFSETQ. Trimming removed 4 bases at V and 4 bases at J, with 12 bases between. The CDR3 is 14 residues long. The CDR3 nucleotides read TGCGCCAGCAGCCGGGCCCCCGGTTACAATGAGCAGTTCTTC. It translates to CASSRAPGYNEQFF.

CDR3 nucleotide sequence: TGTGCCAGCAGCTTAGAGGAGAATCAGCCCCAGCATTTT. Translated: CASSLEENQPQHF. This rearrangement joins TRBV7-2 to TRBJ1-5; D gene uncertain. The CDR3 runs 13 residues. V was pared by 1 base and J by 4 bases, with 5 bases between. Per germline, CDR1 SGHTA and CDR2 FQGNSA.